This T cell receptor (beta chain) was captured in a study of blood T cell repertoires in COVID-19. Across the whole study: The analysed material was cDNA or gDNA that came from T cells, B-cell-depleted T cells, or PBMCs.

Study processing details: Estimation of nucleated cell counts was performed using reference gene primer amplification. Some clones are missing from TCRdb's copy, which holds only in-frame ones; the method was immunoSEQ multiplex PCR. V and J calls plus clone size are reproduced from that table; the DNA served to infer D and trimming. The table records 9,500 to 15,000 clones, roughly 90% of them present only once. Germline V gene sequence: CDR1 MNHEY, CDR2 SVGAGI. V trimming: 4 bases; J trimming: 4 bases; junction bases outside the gene matches: 9. The CDR3 extends over 16 amino acids. Sample: peripheral blood. The clonotype was recovered from a man between 65 and 85 years old with active COVID-19. V gene TRBV6-5 combines with J gene TRBJ1-2; TRBD1 matches 10 bases. CDR3 amino acids: CASSSILRTGGYGYTF. For the CDR3, the DNA is TGTGCCAGCAGTTCCATACTTCGGACAGGGGGCTATGGCTACACCTTC.